What follows is one T cell receptor beta chain and its context. The CDR3 length is 13 residues. V gave up 8 bases and J gave up 8 bases; unmatched junction bases: 6. The sample originates from a study of breast tumors, draining lymph nodes, adjacent tissues. MiXCR was run by TCRdb on the multiplex PCR reads, yielding one entry per CDR3 protein. This sample has tens of thousands of distinct CDR3 sequences, with about 21% found just once. The source is a female donor with breast cancer. Some clones in this sample may be carry-over from other donors' samples. The rearrangement links TRBV12-3 or TRBV12-4 to TRBJ1-6, with 7 bases lining up with TRBD1. The sequencing sample was made of breast tumor tissue. CDR3 bases: TGTGCCAGCCCCCGGGACAGTGATTCACCCCTCCACTTT. Translating gives CASPRDSDSPLHF.